This is a list of T cell receptor beta chains from one sample in a study of blood T cell repertoires in COVID-19. Method: immunoSEQ multiplex PCR; TCRdb's copy keeps in-frame clones and lacks some. This table holds 150,000 to 200,000 clones, 89% found once. Material for sequencing was PBMCs or T cells enriched from blood (not recorded which). All receptors come from a middle-aged woman with acute COVID-19. CDR3s include the opening cysteine and the closing phenylalanine or tryptophan. D genes are given only for firm matches. Where a row states a size, it is once, few, many or the class of an expanded clone; other rows omit it.

j_call: TRBJ1-5
clone_size: NA
v_call: TRBV5-5
d_call: TRBD1
cdr3_aa: CASSLGPGGSNQPQHF
cdr3_nt: TGTGCCAGCAGCTTGGGCCCAGGGGGGAGCAATCAGCCCCAGCATTTT

j_call: TRBJ1-1
clone_size: NA
v_call: TRBV7-9
d_call: TRBD1
cdr3_aa: CASSPGTVEAFF
cdr3_nt: TGTGCCAGCAGCCCGGGGACAGTGGAAGCTTTCTTT

j_call: TRBJ1-1
clone_size: NA
v_call: TRBV28
d_call: NA
cdr3_aa: CASSLSGLLEAFF
cdr3_nt: TGTGCCAGCAGCCTATCGGGACTTCTTGAAGCTTTCTTT

j_call: TRBJ1-2
clone_size: NA
v_call: TRBV12-3/TRBV12-4
d_call: NA
cdr3_aa: CASSPQGYGYTF
cdr3_nt: TGTGCCAGCAGTCCCCAGGGGTATGGCTACACCTTC

j_call: TRBJ2-7
clone_size: NA
v_call: TRBV13
d_call: NA
cdr3_aa: CASSWVGGKNYYEQYF
cdr3_nt: TGTGCCAGCAGCTGGGTAGGAGGGAAGAACTACTACGAGCAGTACTTC

j_call: TRBJ2-3
clone_size: once
v_call: TRBV6-5
d_call: TRBD2
cdr3_aa: CASSSAGGGTDTQYF
cdr3_nt: TGTGCCAGCAGCTCAGCGGGGGGAGGCACAGATACGCAGTATTTT

j_call: TRBJ2-2
clone_size: NA
v_call: TRBV10-3
d_call: NA
cdr3_aa: CATLLERYGGTGELFF
cdr3_nt: TGTGCCACGCTCTTAGAACGATATGGAGGCACCGGGGAGCTGTTTTTT

j_call: TRBJ2-3
clone_size: NA
v_call: TRBV3-1/TRBV3-2
d_call: TRBD2
cdr3_aa: CASSQAGGPTDTQYF
cdr3_nt: TGTGCCAGCAGCCAAGCGGGGGGGCCCACAGATACGCAGTATTTT

j_call: TRBJ1-1
clone_size: NA
v_call: TRBV6-5
d_call: NA
cdr3_aa: CASSPLRGGYTEAFF
cdr3_nt: TGTGCCAGCAGTCCCCTGAGGGGGGGGTACACTGAAGCTTTCTTT

j_call: TRBJ1-4
clone_size: NA
v_call: TRBV9
d_call: NA
cdr3_aa: CASSAAGEKLFF
cdr3_nt: TGTGCCAGCAGCGCGGCGGGTGAAAAACTGTTTTTT

j_call: TRBJ1-4
clone_size: NA
v_call: TRBV28
d_call: NA
cdr3_aa: CASSLAGSPRKLFF
cdr3_nt: TGTGCCAGCAGTTTGGCAGGCTCACCCCGAAAACTGTTTTTT

j_call: TRBJ2-2
clone_size: NA
v_call: TRBV19
d_call: NA
cdr3_aa: CASSIPGQNTGELFF
cdr3_nt: TGTGCCAGTAGTATCCCGGGACAAAACACCGGGGAGCTGTTTTTT

j_call: TRBJ2-3
clone_size: NA
v_call: TRBV27
d_call: TRBD2
cdr3_aa: CASSDLLAGGPDTQYF
cdr3_nt: TGTGCCAGCAGTGACTTATTAGCGGGGGGGCCGGATACGCAGTATTTT

j_call: TRBJ2-1
clone_size: NA
v_call: TRBV30
d_call: TRBD1
cdr3_aa: CAWNRDSPTNEQFF
cdr3_nt: TGTGCCTGGAACCGGGACAGTCCCACAAATGAGCAGTTCTTC

j_call: TRBJ1-3
clone_size: NA
v_call: TRBV27
d_call: NA
cdr3_aa: CASSPREGSGNTIYF
cdr3_nt: TGTGCCAGCAGTCCGCGCGAGGGCTCTGGAAACACCATATATTTT

j_call: TRBJ1-6
clone_size: NA
v_call: TRBV5-8
d_call: NA
cdr3_aa: CASSLARGAPLHF
cdr3_nt: TGTGCCAGCAGCTTGGCTCGGGGTGCACCCCTCCACTTT

j_call: TRBJ1-5
clone_size: NA
v_call: TRBV10-3
d_call: TRBD1
cdr3_aa: CAISETDRAPQHF
cdr3_nt: TGTGCCATCAGTGAGACCGACAGGGCGCCCCAGCATTTT

j_call: TRBJ1-3
clone_size: NA
v_call: TRBV4-1
d_call: TRBD1
cdr3_aa: CASSQDGPGQGFGANTIYF
cdr3_nt: TGCGCCAGCAGCCAAGATGGTCCGGGACAGGGGTTTGGAGCAAACACCATATATTTT

j_call: TRBJ2-4
clone_size: NA
v_call: TRBV5-1
d_call: NA
cdr3_aa: CASSPVVRGAKNIQYF
cdr3_nt: TGCGCCAGCAGTCCGGTGGTGCGGGGAGCCAAAAACATTCAGTACTTC

j_call: TRBJ2-4
clone_size: NA
v_call: TRBV18
d_call: NA
cdr3_aa: CASSPIQGMNIQYF
cdr3_nt: TGTGCCAGCTCACCGATACAGGGTATGAACATTCAGTACTTC

j_call: TRBJ2-7
clone_size: NA
v_call: TRBV15
d_call: TRBD1
cdr3_aa: CATSSNRGYEQYF
cdr3_nt: TGTGCCACCAGCAGTAACAGGGGCTACGAGCAGTACTTC

j_call: TRBJ2-5
clone_size: NA
v_call: TRBV3-1/TRBV3-2
d_call: TRBD1
cdr3_aa: CASSPLDRGVAKETQYF
cdr3_nt: TGTGCCAGCAGCCCCCTGGACAGGGGCGTAGCAAAAGAGACCCAGTACTTC

j_call: TRBJ2-3
clone_size: NA
v_call: TRBV7-2
d_call: TRBD2
cdr3_aa: CASRWTAGAIDTQYF
cdr3_nt: TGTGCCAGCAGATGGACAGCGGGAGCCATAGATACGCAGTATTTT

j_call: TRBJ2-7
clone_size: NA
v_call: TRBV5-1
d_call: NA
cdr3_aa: CASSLGQGSSYEQYF
cdr3_nt: TGCGCCAGCAGCTTGGGCCAGGGGAGCTCCTACGAGCAGTACTTC

j_call: TRBJ2-3
clone_size: NA
v_call: TRBV10-3
d_call: TRBD1
cdr3_aa: CAISGGTGASDTQYF
cdr3_nt: TGTGCCATCAGTGGCGGGACAGGTGCGTCAGATACGCAGTATTTT

j_call: TRBJ1-2
clone_size: NA
v_call: TRBV2
d_call: TRBD1
cdr3_aa: CASRTTGGYGYTF
cdr3_nt: TGTGCCAGTCGAACGACAGGGGGCTATGGCTACACCTTC

j_call: TRBJ2-5
clone_size: NA
v_call: TRBV7-9
d_call: NA
cdr3_aa: CASSPGQMEQTQYF
cdr3_nt: TGTGCCAGCAGCCCTGGACAGATGGAACAGACCCAGTACTTC

j_call: TRBJ2-5
clone_size: NA
v_call: TRBV9
d_call: TRBD2
cdr3_aa: CASSGLAGAETQYF
cdr3_nt: TGTGCCAGCAGCGGACTAGCGGGAGCAGAGACCCAGTACTTC

j_call: TRBJ1-2
clone_size: NA
v_call: TRBV3-1/TRBV3-2
d_call: NA
cdr3_aa: CASSRGEGRGYGYTF
cdr3_nt: TGTGCCAGCAGCCGAGGGGAGGGGAGGGGGTATGGCTACACCTTC

j_call: TRBJ2-7
clone_size: NA
v_call: TRBV4-3
d_call: TRBD2
cdr3_aa: CASSYGTSGRYEQYF
cdr3_nt: TGCGCCAGCAGCTATGGGACTAGCGGGAGATACGAGCAGTACTTC

j_call: TRBJ2-7
clone_size: NA
v_call: TRBV6-1
d_call: TRBD1
cdr3_aa: CASSEYRGLNEQYF
cdr3_nt: TGTGCCAGCAGTGAATATAGGGGGCTTAACGAGCAGTACTTC

j_call: TRBJ1-6
clone_size: NA
v_call: TRBV19
d_call: TRBD1
cdr3_aa: CASSTTGDNSPLHF
cdr3_nt: TGTGCCAGTAGCACCACAGGGGATAATTCACCCCTCCACTTT

j_call: TRBJ1-2
clone_size: NA
v_call: TRBV14
d_call: TRBD1
cdr3_aa: CASSQGTGPYGYTF
cdr3_nt: TGTGCCAGCAGCCAAGGGACAGGGCCCTATGGCTACACCTTC

j_call: TRBJ2-1
clone_size: few
v_call: TRBV3-1/TRBV3-2
d_call: TRBD1
cdr3_aa: CASSQEVTGDEQFF
cdr3_nt: TGTGCCAGCAGCCAAGAAGTGACAGGGGATGAGCAGTTCTTC

j_call: TRBJ2-3
clone_size: NA
v_call: TRBV5-1
d_call: NA
cdr3_aa: CASSFGRGGRTDTQYF
cdr3_nt: TGCGCCAGCAGCTTTGGGAGGGGGGGCCGCACAGATACGCAGTATTTT

j_call: TRBJ2-3
clone_size: NA
v_call: TRBV7-8
d_call: NA
cdr3_aa: CASSLVGSLTDTQYF
cdr3_nt: TGTGCCAGCAGCTTAGTTGGTAGTCTGACAGATACGCAGTATTTT

j_call: TRBJ1-2
clone_size: NA
v_call: TRBV28
d_call: TRBD1
cdr3_aa: CASSLPGGGGYTF
cdr3_nt: TGTGCCAGCAGTTTACCAGGGGGCGGCGGCTACACCTTC

j_call: TRBJ2-1
clone_size: NA
v_call: TRBV4-3
d_call: TRBD2
cdr3_aa: CASSPSGTEQFF
cdr3_nt: TGCGCCAGCAGCCCTAGCGGGACCGAGCAGTTCTTC

j_call: TRBJ1-2
clone_size: NA
v_call: TRBV3-1/TRBV3-2
d_call: NA
cdr3_aa: CASSQEGGLGYGYTF
cdr3_nt: TGTGCCAGCAGCCAAGAAGGAGGGCTTGGCTATGGCTACACCTTC

j_call: TRBJ2-1
clone_size: NA
v_call: TRBV6-2/TRBV6-3
d_call: TRBD2
cdr3_aa: CASSYSAGTNYNEQFF
cdr3_nt: TGTGCCAGCAGTTACTCGGCCGGGACTAACTACAATGAGCAGTTCTTC

j_call: TRBJ2-5
clone_size: NA
v_call: TRBV7-3
d_call: TRBD2
cdr3_aa: CASSFSGRGETQYF
cdr3_nt: TGTGCCAGCAGCTTTAGCGGGAGGGGTGAGACCCAGTACTTC

j_call: TRBJ1-2
clone_size: NA
v_call: TRBV21-1
d_call: NA
cdr3_aa: CASSNSQTGGADGYTF
cdr3_nt: TGTGCCAGCAGCAATAGTCAGACAGGGGGGGCGGACGGCTACACCTTC

j_call: TRBJ2-3
clone_size: NA
v_call: TRBV7-9
d_call: NA
cdr3_aa: CASSLEAAPTDTQYF
cdr3_nt: TGTGCCAGCAGCTTAGAGGCGGCCCCCACAGATACGCAGTATTTT

j_call: TRBJ1-6
clone_size: NA
v_call: TRBV12-5
d_call: TRBD1
cdr3_aa: CASGSGTANSPLHF
cdr3_nt: TGTGCTAGTGGGTCCGGGACAGCAAATTCACCCCTCCACTTT

j_call: TRBJ2-2
clone_size: NA
v_call: TRBV27
d_call: TRBD2
cdr3_aa: CASSLSLAGGPRTGELFF
cdr3_nt: TGTGCCAGCAGTTTATCGTTAGCGGGAGGGCCGCGGACCGGGGAGCTGTTTTTT

j_call: TRBJ2-2
clone_size: NA
v_call: TRBV28
d_call: TRBD1
cdr3_aa: CASRRPTGLAGELFF
cdr3_nt: TGTGCCAGCAGACGACCGACAGGGCTCGCCGGGGAGCTGTTTTTT

j_call: TRBJ2-2
clone_size: NA
v_call: TRBV7-3
d_call: NA
cdr3_aa: CASSLGGVNTGELFF
cdr3_nt: TGTGCCAGCAGCTTGGGGGGAGTTAACACCGGGGAGCTGTTTTTT

j_call: TRBJ1-2
clone_size: NA
v_call: TRBV29-1
d_call: NA
cdr3_aa: CSVDQGPYGYTF
cdr3_nt: TGCAGCGTTGACCAGGGTCCCTATGGCTACACCTTC

j_call: TRBJ1-6
clone_size: NA
v_call: TRBV15
d_call: NA
cdr3_aa: CATSRDQRTLRHYYNSPLHF
cdr3_nt: TGTGCCACCAGCAGAGATCAACGGACACTCCGACATTACTATAATTCACCCCTCCACTTT

j_call: TRBJ2-3
clone_size: once
v_call: TRBV9
d_call: NA
cdr3_aa: CASSVGYDRNTQYF
cdr3_nt: TGTGCCAGCAGCGTAGGTTATGACAGAAATACGCAGTATTTT

j_call: TRBJ1-6
clone_size: NA
v_call: TRBV5-6
d_call: NA
cdr3_aa: CASSGRVGNSPLHF
cdr3_nt: TGTGCCAGCAGCGGCCGGGTCGGAAATTCACCCCTCCACTTT

j_call: TRBJ1-4
clone_size: NA
v_call: TRBV30
d_call: TRBD1
cdr3_aa: CAFKTGANEKLFF
cdr3_nt: TGTGCCTTCAAGACAGGGGCGAATGAAAAACTGTTTTTT

j_call: TRBJ1-3
clone_size: NA
v_call: TRBV7-2
d_call: NA
cdr3_aa: CASSLIQTGNTIYF
cdr3_nt: TGTGCCAGCAGCCTAATCCAGACAGGAAACACCATATATTTT